The clone carrying this T cell receptor (beta chain) came up a few times. The protocol was immunoSEQ multiplex PCR, while the TCRdb copy is restricted to in-frame clones and leaves out a portion. The sample includes approximately 360,000 clones, approximately 87% seen only once; the top ten take 1.5% to 2%. These data are taken from a study of blood T cell repertoires in COVID-19. Study overall: From T cells, B-cell-depleted T cells, or PBMCs came the material, which was cDNA or gDNA.

The V gene end was trimmed by 0 bases and the J gene end by 6 bases; junction bases not matched to a gene: 11. The germline V gene has CDR1 MGHRA and CDR2 YSYEKL. The CDR3 sequence is 17 residues long. This TCR came from a man aged 35 to 55 in a cohort exposed to, infected with or recovered from COVID-19 (not recorded which). Sequenced material: PBMCs or T cells enriched from blood (not recorded which). J is TRBJ2-1 and V is TRBV4-1; 7 positions agree with TRBD2. CDR3 nucleotides: TGCGCCAGCAGCCAAGACGGAAGCGGGACTTACGCCAATGAGCAGTTCTTC. It codes for CASSQDGSGTYANEQFF.